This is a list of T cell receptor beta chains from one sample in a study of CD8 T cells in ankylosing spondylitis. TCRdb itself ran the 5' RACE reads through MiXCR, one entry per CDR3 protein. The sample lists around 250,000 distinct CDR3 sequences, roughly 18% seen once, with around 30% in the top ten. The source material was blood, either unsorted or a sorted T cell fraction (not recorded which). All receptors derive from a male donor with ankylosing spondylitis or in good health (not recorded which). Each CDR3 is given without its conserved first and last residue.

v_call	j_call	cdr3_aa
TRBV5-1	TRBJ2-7	ASSLALDYEQY
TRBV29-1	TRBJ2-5	SVEWLAALRGETQY
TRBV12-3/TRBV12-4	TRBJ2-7	ASSLMEGAPWDEQY
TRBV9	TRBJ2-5	ASSGGQGSMETQY
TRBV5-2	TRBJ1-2	AMGPGLLGAYGYT
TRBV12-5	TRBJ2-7	ASGLVATQSSYEQY
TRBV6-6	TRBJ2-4	ASTLPYRDIQY
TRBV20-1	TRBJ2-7	SARELGGPEQY
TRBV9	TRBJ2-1	ASSLTSGVYNEQF
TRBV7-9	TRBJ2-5	ASSDLETQY
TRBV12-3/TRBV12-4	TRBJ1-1	ASSWGQGAEAF
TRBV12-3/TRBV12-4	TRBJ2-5	ASGTGEGETQY
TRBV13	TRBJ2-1	ASSPARVLDNEQF
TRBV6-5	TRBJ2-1	ASSYSGRDNEQF
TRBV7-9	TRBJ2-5	ASSSIDTGKGETQY
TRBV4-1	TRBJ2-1	ASSHLPQNEQF
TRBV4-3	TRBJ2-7	ASSQDASPYEQY
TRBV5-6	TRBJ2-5	ASRYGTIQETQY
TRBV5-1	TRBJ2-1	ASSTAGGVEQF
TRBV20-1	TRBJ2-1	SAVAATYNEQF
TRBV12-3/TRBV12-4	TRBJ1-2	ASSPHQGLLYGYT
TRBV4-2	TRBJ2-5	ASSQDTGTDQETQY
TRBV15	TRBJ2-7	ATTKSTSGSYEQY
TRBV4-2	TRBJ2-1	ASSQEDVAYNEQF
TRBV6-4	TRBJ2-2	ASSDSTSGSTGELF
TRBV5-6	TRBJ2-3	ASSFSDTDTQY
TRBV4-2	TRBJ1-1	ASSQEQGSTEAF
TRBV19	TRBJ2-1	ASSLPGPSNEQF
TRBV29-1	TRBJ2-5	SVDDPFRGRSRETQY
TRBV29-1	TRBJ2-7	SVTRVSEQY
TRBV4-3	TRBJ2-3	ASSPRLVADTQY
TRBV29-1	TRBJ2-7	SVEAASSYEQY
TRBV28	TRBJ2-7	ASTPGLTYEQY
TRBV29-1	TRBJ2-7	SVEAGSSFEQY
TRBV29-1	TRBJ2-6	SVGRGGASGANVLT
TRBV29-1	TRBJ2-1	SVVGFHSYNEQF
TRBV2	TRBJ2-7	ASSDGGPYEQY
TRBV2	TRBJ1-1	ASTKTGGANMNTEAF
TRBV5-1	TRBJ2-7	ASSSAWEAYEQY
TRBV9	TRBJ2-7	ASSRTGGEDEQY
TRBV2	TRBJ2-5	ASSEPDAHGGQETQY
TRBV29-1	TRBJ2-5	SVESVGLAGVSQETQY
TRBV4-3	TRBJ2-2	ASSQDRNTGELF
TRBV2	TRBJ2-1	ASSEADYNEQF
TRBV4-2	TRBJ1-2	ASSQGPPDGYT
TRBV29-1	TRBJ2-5	SVQGQGAHRVETQY
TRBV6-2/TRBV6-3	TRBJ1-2	ASSMDRGRYGYGYT
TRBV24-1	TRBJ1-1	ATSDYGNTEAF
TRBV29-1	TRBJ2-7	SVEEGLVATGEQY
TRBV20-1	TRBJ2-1	SARKLPSGARSYYNEQF
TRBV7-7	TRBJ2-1	ASSLGRDGSYNEQF
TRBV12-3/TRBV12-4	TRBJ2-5	ASSLYRGETQY
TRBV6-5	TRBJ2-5	ASSYSGGEVETQY